This T cell receptor beta chain was identified during a study of Graves' ophthalmopathy and Graves' hyperthyroidism. Using RNA transcripts, the TCR beta CDR3 regions were amplified. HTBI primers served in a first-round RT-PCR, which a second-round multiplex PCR followed. A single record per CDR3 protein comes from TCRdb applying MiXCR to the multiplex PCR reads. Seen here are some 150,000 distinct CDR3 sequences, about two fifths observed once, and the top ten hold less than 9.5%. Germline V CDR1 and CDR2: SNHLY, FYNNEI. CDR3 length: 12 residues. The germline V and J ends were trimmed by 4 bases and 5 bases, with 8 bases remaining between them. Patients were excluded if they had other autoimmune diseases or uncontrolled infections, and likewise if pregnancy or lactation applied. Clinical symptoms, serum thyroxine, TRAb, thyroid ultrasound and orbital computed tomography formed the basis of diagnosis.

The source material was peripheral blood. This chain uses TRBV2 with TRBJ2-5, with D unresolved. This sequence was found in a man aged 25 to 45 with Graves' ophthalmopathy. The CDR3 reads CASSVYRETQYF. In DNA, the CDR3 is TGTGCCAGCAGTGTCTACCGGGAGACCCAGTACTTC.